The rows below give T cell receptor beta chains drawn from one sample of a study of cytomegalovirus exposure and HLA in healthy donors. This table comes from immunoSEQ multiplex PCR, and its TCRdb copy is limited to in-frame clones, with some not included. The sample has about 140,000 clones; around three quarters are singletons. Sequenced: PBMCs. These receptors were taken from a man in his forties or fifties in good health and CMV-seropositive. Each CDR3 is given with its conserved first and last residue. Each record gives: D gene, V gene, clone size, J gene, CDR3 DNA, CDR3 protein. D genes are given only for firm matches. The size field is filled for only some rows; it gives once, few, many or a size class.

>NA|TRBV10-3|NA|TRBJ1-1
TGTGCCATCAGCAATCCAGGGGCGGGTTGGTCTGAAGCTTTCTTT
CAISNPGAGWSEAFF
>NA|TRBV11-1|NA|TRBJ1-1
TGTGCCAGCAGCTTACGGACTGAGGGAGCTTTCTTT
CASSLRTEGAFF
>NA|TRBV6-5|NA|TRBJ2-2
TGTGCCAGCAGCTTATTCACAGGGACCGGGGAGCTGTTTTTT
CASSLFTGTGELFF
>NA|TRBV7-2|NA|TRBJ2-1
TGTGCCAGCAGCCCGGCGGGTTACAATGAGCAGTTCTTC
CASSPAGYNEQFF
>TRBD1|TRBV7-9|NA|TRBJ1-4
TGTGCCAGCAGCTATGGACAGGGCTCAAATGAAAAACTGTTTTTT
CASSYGQGSNEKLFF
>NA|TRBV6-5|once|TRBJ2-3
TGTGCCAGCAGCCTCAGCACAGATACGCAGTATTTT
CASSLSTDTQYF
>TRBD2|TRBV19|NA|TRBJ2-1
TGTGCCAGTAGTGTGTCTAGCGGGAACTTCTACAATGAGCAGTTCTTC
CASSVSSGNFYNEQFF
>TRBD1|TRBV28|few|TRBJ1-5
TGTGCCAGCAGTTCCAGGGGGCAGGGCAATCAGCCCCAGCATTTT
CASSSRGQGNQPQHF
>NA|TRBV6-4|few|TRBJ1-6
TGTGCCAGCAGTGACTCGAGAGTGACATATGAGTCCTATAATTCACCCCTCCACTTT
CASSDSRVTYESYNSPLHF
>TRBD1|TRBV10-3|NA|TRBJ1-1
TGTGCCATCAAGATACAGGGGACAACTGAAGCTTTCTTT
CAIKIQGTTEAFF
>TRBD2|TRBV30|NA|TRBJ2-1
TGTGCCTCCGGGGGGACCTCCCCTTACAATGAGCAGTTCTTC
CASGGTSPYNEQFF
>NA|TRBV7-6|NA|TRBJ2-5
TGTGCCAGCAGCAAACGGGACACCTACCAAGAGACCCAGTACTTC
CASSKRDTYQETQYF
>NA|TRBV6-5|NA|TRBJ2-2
TGTGCCAGCAGTCGACTAGGGAACACCGGGGAGCTGTTTTTT
CASSRLGNTGELFF
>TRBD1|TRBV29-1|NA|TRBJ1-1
TGCAGCGTGAGGAGACAGGGCTCGAACACTGAAGCTTTCTTT
CSVRRQGSNTEAFF
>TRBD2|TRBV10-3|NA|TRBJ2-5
TGTGCCATCAGTGACGGACTAGCGGGGGGGCAAGAGACCCAGTACTTC
CAISDGLAGGQETQYF
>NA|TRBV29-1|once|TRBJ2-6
TGCAGCGTGGAACTGCGGCCTGGGGCCAACGTCCTGACTTTC
CSVELRPGANVLTF
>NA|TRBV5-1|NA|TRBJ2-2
TGCGCCAGCAGCTTGGGAGGGAGGACCAACACCGGGGAGCTGTTTTTT
CASSLGGRTNTGELFF
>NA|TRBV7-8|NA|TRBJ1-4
TGTGCCAGCAGCGCCAACAGGGCGCTTGGGGAAAAACTGTTTTTT
CASSANRALGEKLFF
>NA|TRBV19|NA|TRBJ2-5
TGTGCCAGTAGTCCTCGGACAAATAAAGACCAAGAGACCCAGTACTTC
CASSPRTNKDQETQYF
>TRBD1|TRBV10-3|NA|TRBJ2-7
TGTGCCATCAGTGGCGGGACAGGGTACCACGAGCAGTACTTC
CAISGGTGYHEQYF
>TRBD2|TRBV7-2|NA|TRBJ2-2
TGTGCCAGCAGCTTAGATCCAGCGGGAGTCTATTTCGGGGAGCTGTTTTTT
CASSLDPAGVYFGELFF
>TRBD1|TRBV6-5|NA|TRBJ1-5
TGTGCCAGCAGTACTGCAGGGGGCCTTAATCAGCCCCAGCATTTT
CASSTAGGLNQPQHF
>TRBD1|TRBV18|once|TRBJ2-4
TGTGCCAGCTCACCAAGGGACAGGTTAGCCAAAAACATTCAGTACTTC
CASSPRDRLAKNIQYF
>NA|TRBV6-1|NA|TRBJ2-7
TGTGCCAGCAGTGAATACGGAGCCTACGAGCAGTACTTC
CASSEYGAYEQYF
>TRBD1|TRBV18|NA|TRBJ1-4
TGTGCCAGCTCACCGACAGGGTTCCGGCAGGGAACTAATGAAAAACTGTTTTTT
CASSPTGFRQGTNEKLFF
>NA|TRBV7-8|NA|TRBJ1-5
TGTGCCAGCAGCTTAGTCTTTGGTTCAGGGGGCAATCAGCCCCAGCATTTT
CASSLVFGSGGNQPQHF
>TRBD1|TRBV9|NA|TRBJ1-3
TGTGCCAGCAGCGTAGGTCTACAGGGGAGAGACACCATATATTTT
CASSVGLQGRDTIYF
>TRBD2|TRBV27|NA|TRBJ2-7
TGTGCCAGCAGTTTATCGGCTAGCGGGGGGCCTAGGGAGCAGTACTTC
CASSLSASGGPREQYF
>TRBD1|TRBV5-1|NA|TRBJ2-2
TGCGCCAGCAGCTGGGGCCCCAAAGGGGGCGAGGGGGAGCTGTTTTTT
CASSWGPKGGEGELFF
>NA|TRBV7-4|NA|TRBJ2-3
TGTGCCAGCAGCTTAGATTGGCTCGGGGGTGACAAGCAGTATTTT
CASSLDWLGGDKQYF
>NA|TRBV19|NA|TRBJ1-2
TGTGCCAGTGGGACTCCGATGCCTGGCTACACCTTC
CASGTPMPGYTF
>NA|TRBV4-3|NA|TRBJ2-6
TGCGCCAGCAGCCAAGAGCTCGGACAGTCTGGGGCCAACGTCCTGACTTTC
CASSQELGQSGANVLTF
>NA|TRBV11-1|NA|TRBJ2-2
TGTGCCAGCAGCTTGACTCATAACACCGGGGAGCTGTTTTTT
CASSLTHNTGELFF
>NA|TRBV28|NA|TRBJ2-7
TGTGCCAGCAGGAGAATGGGCAGCCTCTACGAGCAGTACTTC
CASRRMGSLYEQYF
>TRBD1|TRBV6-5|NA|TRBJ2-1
TGTGCCAGCAGTTTGGGACAGGACAATGAGCAGTTCTTC
CASSLGQDNEQFF
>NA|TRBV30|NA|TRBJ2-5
TGTGCCTGGAGTCCCTCACAGGGATTCCAAGAGACCCAGTACTTC
CAWSPSQGFQETQYF
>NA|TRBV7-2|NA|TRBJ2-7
TGTGCCAGCAGCGAGACCAGGGTTCTCACCTACGAGCAGTACTTC
CASSETRVLTYEQYF
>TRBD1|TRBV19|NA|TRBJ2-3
TGTGCCAGTAGTATTAACGGCGCGCTGAGGGGGCGCTTCATAGATACGCAGTATTTT
CASSINGALRGRFIDTQYF
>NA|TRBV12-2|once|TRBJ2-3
TGTGCAAGTCGTTCCCCGGGACAGGGGGGCATGGGTTTATTTTCAGATACGCAGTATTTT
CASRSPGQGGMGLFSDTQYF
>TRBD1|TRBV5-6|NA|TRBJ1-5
TGTGCCAGCAGCTTCAGGGGGCAGCCCCAGCATTTT
CASSFRGQPQHF
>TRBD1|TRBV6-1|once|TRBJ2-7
TGTGCCAGCGATCGGCGACAGGGCCGCGAGCAGTACTTC
CASDRRQGREQYF
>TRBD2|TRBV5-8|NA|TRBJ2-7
TGTGCCAGCAGCTTTAGTCGGGGGGGGCGCCATTACGAGCAGTACTTC
CASSFSRGGRHYEQYF
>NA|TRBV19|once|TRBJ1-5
TGTGCCAGTAGTTTTGGACAGAGCAATCAGCCCCAGCATTTT
CASSFGQSNQPQHF
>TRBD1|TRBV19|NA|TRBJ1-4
TGTGCCAGTAGGGCAGGGGGACTTGAAAAACTGTTTTTT
CASRAGGLEKLFF
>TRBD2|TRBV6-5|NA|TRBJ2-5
TGTGCCAGCAGTCGGGCTAGCGGGGGGAGGGAGACCCAGTACTTC
CASSRASGGRETQYF
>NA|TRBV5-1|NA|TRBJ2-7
TGCGCCAGCAGCTTGGAGGGGGGGCCCTACGAGCAGTACTTC
CASSLEGGPYEQYF
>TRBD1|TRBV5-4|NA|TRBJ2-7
TGTGCCAGCAGCTTGGTTGGGACAGGGGGTTACGAGCAGTACTTC
CASSLVGTGGYEQYF
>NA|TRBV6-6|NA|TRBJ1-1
TGTGCCAGCAGCCCTACAGGGATTGAGGCTGAAGCTTTCTTT
CASSPTGIEAEAFF
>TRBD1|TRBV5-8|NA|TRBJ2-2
TGTGCCAGCAGCTTGGAACAGGGGGTCAACACCGGGGAGCTGTTTTTT
CASSLEQGVNTGELFF
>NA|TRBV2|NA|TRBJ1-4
TGTGCCAGCAGTAATTTGATAACAGTCGAAAAACTGTTTTTT
CASSNLITVEKLFF
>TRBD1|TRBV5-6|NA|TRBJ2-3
TGTGCCAGCAGCCCCTCAGACAGGGGGCCCACAGATACGCAGTATTTT
CASSPSDRGPTDTQYF
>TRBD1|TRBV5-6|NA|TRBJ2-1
TGTGCCAGCAGCAGGACAGGGGGCAATGAGCAGTTCTTC
CASSRTGGNEQFF
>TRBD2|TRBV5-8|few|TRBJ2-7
TGTGCCAGCAGCTTGTTAGGCCTAGCGGGGGCTTACTCCTACGAGCAGTACTTC
CASSLLGLAGAYSYEQYF
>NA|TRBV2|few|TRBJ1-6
TGTGCCAGCAGGGGGCGGGAGGATTCACCCCTCCACTTT
CASRGREDSPLHF